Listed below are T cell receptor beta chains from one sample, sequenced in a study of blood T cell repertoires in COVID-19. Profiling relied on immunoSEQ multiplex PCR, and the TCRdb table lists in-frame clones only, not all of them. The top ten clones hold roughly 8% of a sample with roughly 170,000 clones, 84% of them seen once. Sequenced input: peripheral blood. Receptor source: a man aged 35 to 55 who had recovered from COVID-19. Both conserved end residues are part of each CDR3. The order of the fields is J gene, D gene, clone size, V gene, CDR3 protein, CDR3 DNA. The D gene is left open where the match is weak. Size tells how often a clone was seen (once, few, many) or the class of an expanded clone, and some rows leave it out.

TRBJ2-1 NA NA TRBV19 CASSIPRYGDNEQFF TGTGCCAGTAGTATCCCCAGGTACGGCGACAATGAGCAGTTCTTC
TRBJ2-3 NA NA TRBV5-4 CASSLTASTDTQYF TGTGCCAGCAGCCTCACAGCTAGCACAGATACGCAGTATTTT
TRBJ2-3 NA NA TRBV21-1 CASSARTSGITDTQYF TGTGCCAGCAGCGCCCGGACTAGCGGGATCACAGATACGCAGTATTTT
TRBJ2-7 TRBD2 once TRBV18 CASSPGAGGPYEQYF TGTGCCAGCTCACCGGGAGCGGGAGGCCCATACGAGCAGTACTTC
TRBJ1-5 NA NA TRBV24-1 CATSDVRPREGGSNQPQHF TGTGCCACCAGTGATGTACGGCCGAGGGAGGGAGGGAGCAATCAGCCCCAGCATTTT
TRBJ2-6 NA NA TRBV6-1 CASSELSGANVLTF TGTGCCAGCAGTGAACTCTCTGGGGCCAACGTCCTGACTTTC
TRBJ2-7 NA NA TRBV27 CASSFYYYEQYF TGTGCCAGCAGTTTCTATTATTACGAGCAGTACTTC
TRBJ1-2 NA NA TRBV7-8 CASSLGSRGGYTF TGTGCCAGCAGCTTAGGATCCAGGGGAGGCTACACCTTC
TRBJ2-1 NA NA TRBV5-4 CASSSAGTPEQFF TGTGCCAGCAGCTCCGCCGGGACACCTGAGCAGTTCTTC
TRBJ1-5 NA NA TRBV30 CAWSLTAHQPQHF TGTGCCTGGAGCTTGACAGCACATCAGCCCCAGCATTTT
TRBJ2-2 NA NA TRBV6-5 CASSYLDNGELFF TGTGCCAGCAGTTACTTGGACAACGGGGAGCTGTTTTTT
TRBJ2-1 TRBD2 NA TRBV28 CASSPTPGLAGFPYNEQFF TGTGCCAGCAGCCCCACCCCCGGACTAGCGGGCTTTCCCTACAATGAGCAGTTCTTC
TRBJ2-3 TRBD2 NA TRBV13 CASRGTLAGDSDTQYF TGTGCCAGCAGGGGCACACTAGCGGGGGATTCAGATACGCAGTATTTT
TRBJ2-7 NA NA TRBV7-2 CASTPRSDEQYF TGTGCCAGCACCCCGAGAAGTGACGAGCAGTACTTC
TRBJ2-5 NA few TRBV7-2 CASSLGPGQETQYF TGTGCCAGCAGCTTAGGGCCAGGCCAAGAGACCCAGTACTTC
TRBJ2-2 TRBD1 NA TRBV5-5 CASSLQGAGGELFF TGTGCCAGCAGCTTACAGGGGGCGGGCGGGGAGCTGTTTTTT
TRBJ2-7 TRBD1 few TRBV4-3 CASSPTGGTGDAGSYEQYF TGCGCCAGCAGCCCCACTGGAGGGACAGGGGATGCTGGCTCCTACGAGCAGTACTTC
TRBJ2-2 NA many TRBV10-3 CAISDPGVLTGELFF TGTGCCATCAGTGATCCGGGGGTTCTCACCGGGGAGCTGTTTTTT
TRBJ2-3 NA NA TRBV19 CASNPGGAQFTDTQYF TGTGCCAGCAACCCGGGCGGGGCCCAATTCACAGATACGCAGTATTTT
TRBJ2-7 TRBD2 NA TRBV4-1 CASKKGGGNSYEQYF TGCGCCAGCAAAAAAGGCGGGGGGAACTCCTACGAGCAGTACTTC
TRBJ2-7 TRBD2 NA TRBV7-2 CASRFWGSSGNYEQYF TGTGCCAGCAGATTCTGGGGCTCTAGCGGGAACTACGAGCAGTACTTC
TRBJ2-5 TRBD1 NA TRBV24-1 CATSDTDRGKTQYF TGTGCCACCAGTGACACCGACAGGGGAAAGACCCAGTACTTC
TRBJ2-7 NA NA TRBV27 CASRADTSYEQYF TGTGCCAGCAGGGCGGACACTTCCTACGAGCAGTACTTC
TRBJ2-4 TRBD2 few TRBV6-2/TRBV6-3 CASSPFYGTSGRQNIQYF TGTGCCAGCAGCCCATTTTATGGGACTAGCGGGAGGCAAAACATTCAGTACTTC
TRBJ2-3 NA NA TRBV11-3 CASSLDRGADTQYF TGTGCCAGCAGCTTAGATCGTGGAGCAGATACGCAGTATTTT
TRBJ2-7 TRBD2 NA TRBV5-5 CASSSETSGDYEQYF TGTGCCAGCAGCTCGGAGACTAGCGGGGACTACGAGCAGTACTTC
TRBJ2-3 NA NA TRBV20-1 CSASSRRSGDTQYF TGCAGTGCTAGTTCTAGACGTTCCGGAGATACGCAGTATTTT
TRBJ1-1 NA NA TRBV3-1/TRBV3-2 CASSRRRGLEAFF TGTGCCAGCAGCCGACGTAGAGGGCTTGAAGCTTTCTTT
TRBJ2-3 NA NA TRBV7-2 CASSRDTDTDTQYF TGTGCCAGCAGCCGGGACACGGACACAGATACGCAGTATTTT
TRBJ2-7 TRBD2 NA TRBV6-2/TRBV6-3 CASSYTSTSGRINEQYF TGTGCCAGCAGTTACACGTCAACTAGCGGGAGGATCAACGAGCAGTACTTC
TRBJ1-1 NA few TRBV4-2 CAVGGEFEAFF TGTGCCGTTGGGGGGGAATTTGAAGCTTTCTTT
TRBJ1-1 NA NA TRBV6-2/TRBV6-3 CASSALGRNTEAFF TGTGCCAGCAGTGCACTGGGCAGGAACACTGAAGCTTTCTTT
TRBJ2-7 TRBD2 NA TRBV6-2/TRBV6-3 CASSLLAGPYEQYF TGTGCCAGCAGCCTCCTAGCGGGACCTTACGAGCAGTACTTC
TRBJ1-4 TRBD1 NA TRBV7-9 CASSRDSPNEKLFF TGTGCCAGCAGCAGGGACAGCCCAAATGAAAAACTGTTTTTT
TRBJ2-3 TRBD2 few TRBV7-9 CASRGTSGTDTQYF TGTGCCAGCAGGGGGACTAGCGGCACAGATACGCAGTATTTT
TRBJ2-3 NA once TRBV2 CASTEATGNTDTQYF TGTGCCAGCACCGAAGCTACAGGGAACACAGATACGCAGTATTTT
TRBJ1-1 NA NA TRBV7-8 CASSSLVNTEAFF TGTGCCAGCAGCTCGCTAGTGAACACTGAAGCTTTCTTT
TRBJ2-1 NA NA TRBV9 CASSVVGENNEQFF TGTGCCAGCAGCGTAGTCGGGGAGAACAATGAGCAGTTCTTC
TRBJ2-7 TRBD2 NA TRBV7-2 CASSPQLAGAYEQYF TGTGCCAGCAGCCCCCAACTAGCGGGAGCCTACGAGCAGTACTTC
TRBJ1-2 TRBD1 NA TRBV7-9 CASSPQTTGAGYTF TGTGCCAGCAGCCCGCAAACCACAGGGGCTGGCTACACCTTC
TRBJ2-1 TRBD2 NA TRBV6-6 CASRLAGESSYNEQFF TGTGCCAGCAGATTAGCGGGGGAGAGCTCCTACAATGAGCAGTTCTTC
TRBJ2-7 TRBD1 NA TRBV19 CASNDRGHEQYF TGTGCCAGTAACGACAGGGGCCACGAGCAGTACTTC
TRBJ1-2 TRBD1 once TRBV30 CAWGRQGEGGYTF TGTGCCTGGGGAAGACAGGGGGAAGGTGGCTACACCTTC
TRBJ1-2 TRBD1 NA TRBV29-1 CSVVGGYRDRGSYGYTF TGCAGCGTTGTTGGGGGTTACCGGGACAGGGGATCTTATGGCTACACCTTC
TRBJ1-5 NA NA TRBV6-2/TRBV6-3 CASSWLANQPQHF TGTGCCAGCAGTTGGTTAGCCAATCAGCCCCAGCATTTT
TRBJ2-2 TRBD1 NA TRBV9 CASSVSGGAGTGELFF TGTGCCAGCAGCGTATCAGGGGGCGCGGGCACCGGGGAGCTGTTTTTT
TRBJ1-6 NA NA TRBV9 CASSEQGTSPLHF TGTGCCAGCAGCGAACAGGGAACTTCACCCCTCCACTTT
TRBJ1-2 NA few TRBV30 CAWRMNAGAEGYTF TGTGCCTGGAGGATGAACGCAGGGGCGGAAGGCTACACCTTC
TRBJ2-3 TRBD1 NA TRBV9 CASSARTGFDTQYF TGTGCCAGCAGCGCGCGGACAGGGTTTGATACGCAGTATTTT
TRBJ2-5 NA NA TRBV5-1 CASSRTRSRETQYF TGCGCCAGCAGCAGGACTCGCAGCCGGGAGACCCAGTACTTC